The 19 T cell receptor beta chains listed next were all sequenced from one sample in a study of shared clonotypes between healthy human individuals (dated by TCRdb to 2020 to 2021). CD8 naive samples were obtained by positive selection for CCR7 among CD45RO-negative cells, yielding a CD45RA+CCR7+ population from which TemRA cells were excluded. The library was generated by the immunoSEQ multiplex PCR assay. Sourced from immuneACCESS, this table was stored by TCRdb with only in-frame sequences that have V and J called. A share of the clones is absent; for the studies checked, an unresolved V gene accounts for under half, and the remainder has no known explanation. The sample table shows around 1,900,000 clones, and just over 90% are seen once. Over 1.5% of the sample goes to the ten largest clones. The sequenced material came from naive CD8+ T cells from PBMCs. The intended sense of this specimen's cell subset or site label: CD45RA+CCR7+. The receptors derive from a man younger than 35 in good health. Some clones in this sample may be carry-over from other donors' samples.

The chain employs TRBV27 and TRBJ2-7, with TRBD2 matching over 7 bases. Germline trimming cut 6 bases from V and 6 bases from J; bases unmatched to any gene: 14. CDR1 and CDR2 (germline): MNHEY, SMNVEV (reference sequence). The CDR3 loop spans 15 amino acids. CDR3 sequence: CASSHRGDPNPEQYF. DNA for the CDR3: TGTGCCAGCAGCCACCGGGGGGACCCTAACCCCGAGCAGTACTTC.

Remarks on this clone: This specimen includes other DNA sequences encoding the same CDR3. J is TRBJ1-2 and V is TRBV7-9; 7 nucleotides match TRBD1. Germline trimming cut 5 bases from V and 0 bases from J; bases unmatched to any gene: 3. Germline CDR1 SEHNR, CDR2 FQNEAQ (reference sequence). This CDR3 is 14 amino acids long. In nucleotides, the CDR3 is TGTGCCAGCAGCCTAACAGGGGCTAACTATGGCTACACCTTC. The encoded protein is CASSLTGANYGYTF. The full variable domain, in which reference TRBV7-9 and TRBJ1-2 provide the parts outside the CDR3, is DTGVSQNPRHKITKRGQNVTFRCDPISEHNRLYWYRQTLGQGPEFLTYFQNEAQLEKSRLLSDRFSAERPKGSFSTLEIQRTEQGDSAMYLCASSLTGANYGYTFGSGTRLTVV.

V usage is TRBV15 and J usage is TRBJ2-5; TRBD1 agrees at 8 bases. The CDR3 loop spans 15 amino acids. With V trimmed by 1 base and J by 2 bases, 3 bases remained unmatched. Germline V lookup: CDR1 LNHNV, CDR2 YYDKDF (reference sequence). The CDR3, as DNA: TGTGCCACCAGCAGAGGGACAGGGAAACAAGAGACCCAGTACTTC. The encoded protein is CATSRGTGKQETQYF.

This clone has only one observation. The genes are TRBV5-1 and TRBJ2-7; D unresolved. V was trimmed by 7 bases and J by 2 bases, leaving 4 bases between them. Germline V lookup: CDR1 SGHRS, CDR2 YFSETQ. The CDR3 sequence is 10 residues long. The CDR3 loop is CASSPYEQYF. The CDR3 nucleotides read TGCGCCAGCTCGCCCTACGAGCAGTACTTC.

The genes are TRBV5-8 and TRBJ2-7; D unclear. Germline V lookup: CDR1 SGHTS, CDR2 YDEGEE. The CDR3 has 11 residues. Trimming removed 6 bases from V and 4 bases from J, with 8 bases in between. The DNA of the CDR3 is TGTGCCAGCAAATTTTCTTACGAGCAGTACTTC. This gives the protein CASKFSYEQYF.

The gene calls are TRBV4-1 and TRBJ2-1; 7 nucleotides align to TRBD1. The J segment lost 9 bases and the V segment lost 6 bases, leaving 8 bases of the junction unmatched. The CDR3 is made up of 13 amino acids. Per the germline V gene, CDR1 is MGHRA and CDR2 is YSYEKL. The CDR3 spells CASRTGRLGEQFF. In DNA form, the CDR3 reads TGCGCCAGCAGGACAGGGAGATTGGGTGAGCAGTTCTTC.

V is TRBV2 and J is TRBJ2-7; D uncertain. This CDR3 has 13 amino acids. The ends were cut back, 5 bases at V and 2 bases at J, with 10 bases in the middle. Germline V gives CDR1 SNHLY, CDR2 FYNNEI. This CDR3 reads CASSLFTAYEQYF. CDR3 nucleotide sequence: TGTGCCAGCAGTTTGTTCACAGCCTACGAGCAGTACTTC.

The chain uses TRBV6-6 and TRBJ1-4, with D hard to call. V lost 7 bases and J lost 8, with 14 bases in between. Germline V gives CDR1 MNHNY, CDR2 SVGAGI (reference sequence). This CDR3 spans 13 amino acids. The CDR3: CASKLPGREKLFF. CDR3 DNA sequence: TGTGCCAGCAAACTACCCGGGAGGGAAAAACTGTTTTTT.

V gene TRBV27 combines with J gene TRBJ2-1; D is undetermined. This CDR3 spans 15 amino acids. The V gene lost 5 bases and the J gene lost 6 bases, with 17 bases spanning the gap. Germline V gene lookup returns CDR1 MNHEY and CDR2 SMNVEV (reference sequence). CDR3 protein: CASSPRVGQFNEQFF. The CDR3 DNA sequence: TGTGCCAGCAGTCCTCGGGTAGGCCAGTTCAATGAGCAGTTCTTC.

The chain uses TRBV27 and TRBJ2-1, with 8 positions matching TRBD2. V shed 6 bases, J shed 10 bases, and the junction held 8 bases outside the gene matches. The CDR3 sequence is 13 residues long. Per the germline V gene, CDR1 is MNHEY and CDR2 is SMNVEV (reference sequence). DNA for the CDR3: TGTGCCAGCAGCGACAGCGGGAGAGGCGAGCAGTTCTTC. It codes for CASSDSGRGEQFF.

In its sample, this clone was seen once. Other DNA sequences of this sample code for an identical CDR3. The CDR3: CASSLVGGAYNEQFF. The CDR3 DNA reads as TGCGCCAGCAGCTTGGTGGGGGGCGCATACAATGAGCAGTTCTTC. This chain links TRBV5-1 with TRBJ2-1; the D call may be TRBD1 or TRBD2 (6 bases each). Germline V CDR1 and CDR2: SGHRS, YFSETQ. CDR3 length: 15 residues. With 0 bases removed from V and 4 bases from J, the gap between germline ends came to 11 bases.

Points on this clone: At one end the junction does not follow the germline gene, possibly because of a read error. The same CDR3 arises from other DNA sequences in this sample as well. CDR3: CASSLRGNQPQHF. CDR3 bases: TGTGCCAGCAGTCTCAGGGGCAACCAGCCCCAGCATTTT. The gene calls are TRBV27 and TRBJ1-5; D possibly corresponds to TRBD1 (6 bases). This CDR3 is built from 13 residues. Germline CDR1 MNHEY, CDR2 SMNVEV (reference sequence).

This rearrangement joins TRBV7-9 to TRBJ1-1; no clear D gene. There are 15 residues in the CDR3. The ends were cut back, 5 bases at V and 0 bases at J, with 13 bases in the middle. Germline V CDR1 and CDR2: SEHNR, FQNEAQ (reference sequence). For the CDR3, the DNA is TGTGCCAGCAGCCCGGGGATGGGCATGAACACTGAAGCTTTCTTT. Its translation is CASSPGMGMNTEAFF.

The chain employs TRBV7-9 and TRBJ2-3; 7 positions match TRBD2. The CDR3 totals 15 residues. V lost 2 bases to trimming and J lost 4 bases; unmatched junction nucleotides: 6. CDR1 SEHNR and CDR2 FQNEAQ come from the germline V gene (reference sequence). The CDR3 DNA is TGTGCCAGCAGCTTAAAACTAGCGACGGCAGATACGCAGTATTTT. It is translated as CASSLKLATADTQYF.

The gene calls are TRBV15 and TRBJ1-5; TRBD1 is a possible D gene (6 bases). The CDR3 covers 17 residues. Trimming took 0 bases from V and 7 from J, leaving 19 bases between them. Germline CDR1 LNHNV, CDR2 YYDKDF (reference sequence). The CDR3 nucleotides read TGTGCCACCAGCAGAGAGGCCCAAGACAGGATTCGACAGCCCCAGCATTTT. This codes for CATSREAQDRIRQPQHF.

The chain links TRBV10-1 to TRBJ1-1; D possibly corresponds to TRBD1 (5 bases). Trimming removed 6 bases at V and 0 bases at J, with 20 bases between. Germline loops: CDR1 WNHNN, CDR2 SYGVQD (reference sequence). The CDR3 has 17 amino acids. CDR3 amino acids: CASSGTGTELMNTEAFF. The CDR3, as DNA: TGCGCCAGCAGCGGGACCGGGACCGAGCTTATGAACACTGAAGCTTTCTTT.

The V gene is TRBV4-1, the J gene TRBJ1-5; D unresolved. With 5 bases removed from V and 0 bases from J, the gap between germline ends came to 14 bases. The germline gives CDR1 MGHRA, CDR2 YSYEKL. The CDR3 covers 16 residues. The CDR3 DNA reads TGCGCCAGCAGCTTATCGCCCGAATATAGCAATCAGCCCCAGCATTTT. Its translation is CASSLSPEYSNQPQHF.

The chain couples TRBV27 to TRBJ2-1; D gene ambiguous. Trimming pared 4 bases from V and 8 bases from J, leaving 12 bases between. The CDR3 is 13 residues long. In germline, CDR1 is MNHEY, CDR2 SMNVEV (reference sequence). DNA for the CDR3: TGTGCCAGCAGTTCCCCCCCCAACCATGAGCAGTTCTTC. It is translated as CASSSPPNHEQFF.

The J gene is TRBJ1-2, the V gene TRBV2, with D uncertain. The length of the CDR3 is 14 residues. Germline CDR1 and CDR2: SNHLY and FYNNEI. V lost 4 bases, J lost 8 bases, and 17 bases lay in between. For the CDR3, the DNA is TGTGCCAGCAGTGTTGCCAGTACAACTATCGGCTACACCTTC. It codes for CASSVASTTIGYTF. Full variable domain (missing parts from reference TRBV2 and TRBJ1-2): EPEVTQTPSHQVTQMGQEVILRCVPISNHLYFYWYRQILGQKVEFLVSFYNNEISEKSEIFDDQFSVERPDGSNFTLKIRSTKLEDSAMYFCASSVASTTIGYTFGSGTRLTVV.